This is a list of T cell receptor beta chains from one sample in a study of T-cell reconstitution after alpha-beta-depleted transplantation in children. In TCRdb, the PCR reads were re-called with MiXCR into one record per CDR3 protein. The table lists 670,000 or so distinct CDR3 sequences, roughly 14% of them singletons, with 0.79% in the top ten. This sample comprised PBMCs, obtained before TCRalphabeta/CD19-depleted stem cell transplant. Source of these receptors: a girl aged 2-10 years with congenital amegakaryocytic thrombocytopenia, due to receive a stem cell transplant. CDR3s include the opening cysteine and the closing phenylalanine or tryptophan. D genes are given only for firm matches. A clone size is listed for some rows: how often the clone was seen (once, few, many), or a class if it is expanded.

many TRBJ2-2 . TRBV6-6 CASSYVGELFF TGTGCCAGCAGTTACGTCGGGGAGCTGTTTTTT
few TRBJ2-3 . TRBV5-1 CASSLDRPTDTQYF TGCGCCAGCAGCTTGGACAGACCCACAGATACGCAGTATTTT
. TRBJ2-1 TRBD2 TRBV7-9 CASSLEGTSALYEQFF TGTGCCAGCAGCTTAGAGGGGACTAGCGCGTTGTATGAGCAGTTCTTC
few TRBJ2-1 TRBD2 TRBV7-2 CASSSLLAGIEQFF TGTGCCAGCAGCTCCCTACTAGCGGGAATTGAGCAGTTCTTC
few TRBJ2-7 . TRBV27 CASSLDGGLSSYEQYF TGTGCCAGCAGTTTAGACGGCGGGCTGAGCTCCTACGAGCAGTACTTC
. TRBJ2-1 TRBD2 TRBV5-1 CASSPFGGEGYNEQFF TGCGCCAGCAGCCCCTTTGGGGGGGAGGGATACAATGAGCAGTTCTTC
many TRBJ2-5 . TRBV29-1 CSVRTGKKETQYF TGCAGCGTGAGGACGGGTAAAAAAGAGACCCAGTACTTC
. TRBJ2-5 TRBD1 TRBV12-3/TRBV12-4 CASSPSTTGDQETQYF TGTGCCAGCAGCCCTTCAACGACAGGGGACCAAGAGACCCAGTACTTC
many TRBJ2-7 . TRBV20-1 CSARGWQAYEQYF TGCAGTGCTAGAGGATGGCAAGCGTACGAGCAGTACTTC
many TRBJ2-3 TRBD2 TRBV20-1 CSARLAGVSPDTQYF TGCAGTGCTAGGCTAGCGGGAGTTAGCCCAGATACGCAGTATTTT
. TRBJ1-1 . TRBV7-9 CASSPQRFGEDTEAFF TGTGCCAGCAGCCCTCAGCGGTTCGGGGAGGACACTGAAGCTTTCTTT
many TRBJ2-7 TRBD1 TRBV10-3 CAISGIGDSYSYEQYF TGTGCCATCAGTGGTATTGGGGACAGCTACTCCTACGAGCAGTACTTC
. TRBJ2-7 TRBD2 TRBV5-1 CASSLSGTSGSYEQYF TGCGCCAGCAGCTTATCCGGGACTAGCGGGAGTTACGAGCAGTACTTC
many TRBJ2-3 . TRBV5-1 CASGYSSLTDTQYF TGCGCCAGCGGCTACAGTTCCCTCACAGATACGCAGTATTTT
many TRBJ1-1 TRBD1 TRBV5-1 CASSQNPGQKMNTEAFF TGCGCCAGCAGTCAGAACCCGGGACAGAAAATGAACACTGAAGCTTTCTTT
many TRBJ1-6 . TRBV6-5 CASSYSGVSNSPLHF TGTGCCAGCAGTTACTCTGGCGTATCCAATTCACCCCTCCACTTT
many TRBJ2-1 TRBD2 TRBV20-1 CSARSTSGNNEQFF TGCAGTGCTAGATCGACTAGCGGGAACAATGAGCAGTTCTTC
many TRBJ2-1 TRBD2 TRBV2 CASRHSVYQREHFF TGTGCCAGCAGACACAGTGTATATCAGCGGGAGCATTTCTTC
few TRBJ2-7 . TRBV7-6 CASSLDFGAYEQYF TGTGCCAGCAGCTTAGATTTTGGCGCCTACGAGCAGTACTTC
few TRBJ2-4 . TRBV5-1 CASSFGELAKNIQYF TGCGCCAGCAGCTTCGGGGAACTAGCCAAAAACATTCAGTACTTC
many TRBJ2-7 TRBD2 TRBV5-1 CASRQLARSLYEQYF TGCGCCAGCAGACAACTAGCGCGGTCCCTTTACGAGCAGTACTTC
many TRBJ2-2 . TRBV29-1 CSGGAPTGELFF TGCAGCGGTGGGGCTCCGACCGGGGAGCTGTTTTTT
. TRBJ2-7 . TRBV7-9 CASSLRTSGQYF TGTGCCAGCAGCTTAAGGACATCGGGGCAGTACTTC
few TRBJ1-1 . TRBV5-6 CASSLIATEAFF TGTGCCAGCAGCCTAATTGCCACTGAAGCTTTCTTT
. TRBJ1-6 . TRBV27 CASSLEVGFSPLHF TGTGCCAGCAGTTTAGAGGTGGGATTCTCACCCCTCCACTTT
. TRBJ2-7 . TRBV12-3/TRBV12-4 CASSFRAGSGEQYF TGTGCCAGCAGTTTTCGGGCGGGATCGGGCGAGCAGTACTTC
. TRBJ2-7 . TRBV4-1 CASSQPGHNTYEQYF TGCGCCAGCAGCCAACCGGGACACAACACCTACGAGCAGTACTTC
. TRBJ2-7 . TRBV5-5 CASSANPRLSNYEQYF TGTGCCAGCAGCGCTAACCCCAGGCTCTCCAACTACGAGCAGTACTTC
few TRBJ1-2 TRBD1 TRBV20-1 CSADRQGAGGYTF TGCAGTGCGGACAGACAGGGGGCAGGGGGCTACACCTTC
many TRBJ2-2 . TRBV25-1 CASSEFETRYHTGELFF TGTGCCAGCAGTGAATTCGAAACGCGGTATCACACCGGGGAGCTGTTTTTT
few TRBJ2-7 . TRBV14 CASSPIGDLYEQYF TGTGCCAGCAGCCCCATCGGGGACCTGTACGAGCAGTACTTC
many TRBJ1-2 . TRBV20-1 CSASANVNYGYTF TGCAGTGCTTCTGCCAACGTTAACTATGGCTACACCTTC
few TRBJ2-1 . TRBV27 CASSSRWDEQFF TGTGCCAGCAGTTCCCGATGGGACGAGCAGTTCTTC
. TRBJ2-5 TRBD1 TRBV5-1 CASRSGTAQETQYF TGCGCCAGCAGATCCGGGACAGCGCAAGAGACCCAGTACTTC
. TRBJ1-4 . TRBV12-3/TRBV12-4 CASSLGTPEKLFF TGTGCCAGCAGTTTAGGGACACCGGAAAAACTGTTTTTT
many TRBJ1-5 . TRBV28 CASSLIPAGNQPQHF TGTGCCAGCAGTTTAATCCCTGCGGGCAATCAGCCCCAGCATTTT
many TRBJ2-7 TRBD2 TRBV28 CASSLSGGHYEQYF TGTGCCAGCAGTTTAAGCGGGGGACACTACGAGCAGTACTTC
. TRBJ2-5 . TRBV20-1 CSASVTGEETQYF TGCAGTGCTAGCGTGACAGGAGAAGAGACCCAGTACTTC
many TRBJ2-7 TRBD1 TRBV12-3/TRBV12-4 CASSPRDRVTYEQYF TGTGCCAGCAGTCCCAGGGACAGGGTAACCTACGAGCAGTACTTC
. TRBJ2-3 . TRBV14 CASSPGIASTDTQYF TGTGCCAGCAGCCCGGGCATCGCTAGCACAGATACGCAGTATTTT
few TRBJ2-1 TRBD2 TRBV11-1 CASRHTGLAGATYNEQFF TGTGCCAGCAGACATACGGGACTAGCGGGAGCTACCTACAATGAGCAGTTCTTC